This TCR beta chain was sequenced for a study of blood T cell repertoires in COVID-19. The CDR3 runs to 13 residues. V was clipped by 6 bases and J by 3 bases; unmatched bases: 4. CDR1 is MNHEY, CDR2 SVGEGT, per germline. Data came from immunoSEQ multiplex PCR; TCRdb stores just in-frame clones and leaves some out. Of 310,000 or so clones detected, 80% to 95% appear once; the ten largest clones hold roughly 1.1%. This clonotype was obtained from a woman aged 25 to 39 who had recovered from COVID-19. The sample was PBMCs or T cells enriched from blood (not recorded which). The gene calls are TRBV6-2 or TRBV6-3 and TRBJ2-5; 7 nucleotides align to TRBD1. CDR3 sequence: CASSHQGEETQYF. Here the CDR3 DNA reads TGTGCCAGCAGCCACCAGGGGGAAGAGACCCAGTACTTC.